The following is a TCR beta chain sequence with its context. Its specificity is not known. MiXCR, applied by TCRdb to the reads, yields one record per CDR3 protein. The table shows about 310,000 distinct CDR3 sequences, with roughly 25% occurring only once. The data are from a study of T cell repertoires in cytomegalovirus infection. For the study at large: Both recently identified HLA-C-restricted and well-studied HLA-B-restricted CMV epitopes were used in the study. Carrying CMV and the relevant HLA type showed in public TCR beta signatures.

Broader study findings: CMV-specific TCR beta clonotypes restricted by HLA-C dominated the ex vivo response. Cumulative public TCR beta family frequency identified CMV carriers with the relevant HLA.

The CDR3 loop spans 14 amino acids. Germline values: CDR1 MDHEN, CDR2 SYDVKM. Between the trimmed V and J ends, which lost 5 bases and 0 bases, there was a span of 11 bases. This clonotype originated in a human donor in good health (CMV status not recorded). Some clones in this sample may be carry-over from other donors' samples. Sequences were derived from cultured PBMCs, sampled from culture after CMV antigen stimulation. The chain joins TRBV28 to TRBJ2-7; unclear D gene. The DNA of the CDR3 is TGTGCCAGCAGTCAGCCTCAAGGCTCCTACGAGCAGTACTTC. This gives the protein CASSQPQGSYEQYF.